This TCR beta chain comes out of a study of T cells after posttransplantation cyclophosphamide. Study-wide findings and caveats: TRB overlap between skin or GI tissue T cells and blood was limited. Later post-transplant blood repertoires were often dominated by donor CD8+ memory clones. TRB clonality was highly associated with recipient CMV seropositivity and reactivation.

In germline, CDR1 is SSHAT, CDR2 FNYEAQ (reference sequence). Deletions cut 3 bases from V and 11 bases from J, with 6 bases between. This CDR3 is built from 10 residues. This clone has a count of ten or more. Its antigen is not identified. On the day of bone marrow donation, the related graft donor provided peripheral blood. Some clones are missing from TCRdb's copy, which holds only in-frame ones; the method was immunoSEQ multiplex PCR. The profile covers 20,000 to 25,000 clones, none occurring a single time. The sequence derives from a woman in her forties or fifties in good health, CMV-negative, and a related stem cell transplant donor. V and J are TRBV7-7 and TRBJ2-3; D is undetermined. Source material: PBMCs. CDR3 residues: CASSFNWQYF. CDR3 DNA: TGTGCCAGCAGCTTTAATTGGCAGTATTTT.